The T cell receptor beta chain described here comes from a study of response to subunit inactivated influenza vaccine. In this sample, this clonotype turned up a few times. This CDR3 contains 14 residues. Trimming took 2 bases from V and 8 from J, leaving 10 bases between them. TCRdb reprocessed the RT-PCR reads with MiXCR, giving one entry per CDR3 protein. Among 700,000 to 800,000 distinct CDR3 sequences listed, around 18% were seen once. The sequencing used PBMCs from blood, collected roughly 5 days after vaccination. The gene calls are TRBV12-3 or TRBV12-4 and TRBJ1-6, with D possibly being TRBD1 (6 bases). This receptor was taken from a man aged 50-59 years who received an inactivated influenza vaccine. CDR3 nucleotide sequence: TGTGCCAGCAGTTTATTGGGGGCCGATTCACCCCTCCACTTT. Residues: CASSLLGADSPLHF.